This record concerns one T cell receptor beta chain sequence. Its antigen remains unknown. Other nucleotide sequences in the sample specify the same CDR3. Time point denoted: pretreatment peripheral blood. The source of the sample is a study of PD-L1 blockade in urothelial cancer. Study at large: Researchers found blood samples held a median of 141,255 T cells.

This CDR3 is 15 amino acids long. J gave up 3 bases and V 1 base, and 3 bases lay outside the gene matches. Germline lookup yields CDR1 MNHNS and CDR2 SASEGT. The protocol was immunoSEQ multiplex PCR, while the TCRdb copy is restricted to in-frame clones and leaves out a portion. The sample lists approximately 90,000 clones, around 83% occurring once. Study-level results: Larger 3-week expansion of tumor-associated blood clones was seen in durable-benefit patients.

V gene TRBV6-1 combines with J gene TRBJ1-2, with 9 bases aligning to TRBD1. The sequence was obtained from a man aged 60 to 75 with urothelial cancer. The specimen was PBMCs, collected around atezolizumab (anti-PD-L1) treatment. The CDR3 here is CASSEGTGGHYGYTF. The CDR3 nucleotides read TGTGCCAGCAGTGAAGGCACAGGGGGCCACTATGGCTACACCTTC.